This passage covers 14 T cell receptor beta chains from one sample sequenced in a study of OX40 agonist ivuxolimab in advanced cancers. Assay used: immunoSEQ multiplex PCR; TCRdb lists only in-frame clones, some missing. In the table there are tens of thousands of clones, roughly 80% of which are singletons. This sample comprised CD4+ or CD8+ T cells sorted from blood, obtained in a trial of the OX40 agonist ivuxolimab. These TCRs come from an adult with an advanced solid tumor such as melanoma, head and neck, liver or kidney cancer.

This sequence joins TRBV21-1 and TRBJ2-1; the listed D gene, TRBD1, was not tested against the DNA. TRBV21-1 constitutes a pseudogene. CDR3 length equals 17 residues. The CDR3 region is CASSTQHRDRDYNEQFF. The CDR3 DNA sequence: TGTGCCAGCAGCACCCAACACCGGGACAGGGACTACAATGAGCAGTTCTTC.

The chain is built from TRBV6-4 and TRBJ2-1; TRBD2 aligns across 8 bases. V shed 3 bases, J shed 13 bases, and the junction held 14 bases outside the gene matches. Per germline, CDR1 MRHNA and CDR2 SNTAGT. This CDR3 is 15 amino acids long. CDR3 sequence reads: CASSEEGTSPWPQFF. The CDR3 bases are TGTGCCAGCAGTGAAGAGGGGACTAGTCCTTGGCCCCAGTTCTTC.

The V call is TRBV6-4, the J call TRBJ2-1; unclear D gene. The germline CDR1 and CDR2 sequences are MRHNA and SNTAGT. This CDR3 is 12 amino acids long. The V gene lost 3 bases and the J gene lost 8 bases, with 8 bases spanning the gap. Written as DNA, the CDR3 is TGTGCCAGCAGTGATCAGTTCGATGAGCAGTTCTTC. Translated: CASSDQFDEQFF.

V gene TRBV2 combines with J gene TRBJ1-2; maybe TRBD1 (5 bases). This CDR3 is 13 amino acids long. V lost 2 bases and J 6 bases, leaving 10 bases between the germline ends. Germline V CDR1 and CDR2: SNHLY, FYNNEI. In DNA form, the CDR3 reads TGTGCCAGCAGTGAACTGGGGCAGGATGGCTACACCTTC. It is translated as CASSELGQDGYTF.

V is TRBV21-1 and J is TRBJ2-7. TRBV21-1 is classified as a pseudogene. The CDR3 runs to 17 residues. DNA of the CDR3: TGTGCCAGCAGCCCGAGGACTGACAGCCTACACTCCTACGAGCAGTACTTC. The encoded protein is CASSPRTDSLHSYEQYF.

This chain links TRBV5-1 with TRBJ1-1, with a tentative D call TRBD1 (5 bases). There are 13 residues in the CDR3. The V end lost 5 bases, the J end lost 5 bases, and 13 bases lay between the germline ends. Germline V gene data show CDR1 as SGHRS and CDR2 as YFSETQ. The CDR3: CASSSVSGTEAFF. CDR3 bases: TGCGCCAGCAGTTCTGTTTCAGGGACTGAAGCTTTCTTT.

The chain carries TRBV7-8 and TRBJ2-7, with TRBD1 matching 7 bases. Germline CDR1 reads SGHVS; CDR2 reads FQNEAQ. The CDR3 consists of 15 residues. V was pared by 5 bases and J by 7 bases, with 14 bases of the junction left unmatched. This CDR3 is CASSPYWGQLYEQYF. DNA of the CDR3: TGTGCCAGCAGCCCCTATTGGGGACAGCTTTATGAGCAGTACTTC.

The rearrangement links TRBV7-8 to TRBJ2-7; a possible D gene is TRBD1 (6 bases). Germline loops: CDR1 SGHVS, CDR2 FQNEAQ. Trimming took off 1 base at V and 6 bases at J, with 22 bases between the two ends. CDR3 length equals 17 residues. CDR3 DNA sequence: TGTGCCAGCAGCTTAGGGACCTCACAGGGATTGACTCTCGAGCAGTACTTC. Amino acids: CASSLGTSQGLTLEQYF.

The genes are TRBV18 and TRBJ2-1; 7 bases fit TRBD1. The ends lost 4 bases at V and 6 bases at J; junction bases unmatched: 3. CDR1 is KGHSH, CDR2 LQKENI, per germline. The CDR3 length is 13 residues. The DNA for the CDR3 is TGTGCCAGCTCACGAGCAGGGGGCAATGAGCAGTTCTTC. It codes for CASSRAGGNEQFF.

The gene calls are TRBV2 and TRBJ1-2, with a tentative D call TRBD1 (6 bases). Germline V CDR1 and CDR2: SNHLY, FYNNEI. With 9 bases removed from V and 1 base from J, the gap between germline ends came to 15 bases. The CDR3 is 14 residues long. The CDR3 is CARGAGTSNYGYTF. CDR3 DNA sequence: TGTGCCAGAGGTGCCGGGACAAGTAACTATGGCTACACCTTC.

The V gene is TRBV6-5, the J gene TRBJ2-7, with 7 bases aligning to TRBD1. The CDR3 sequence is 14 residues long. The germline CDR1 and CDR2 sequences are MNHEY and SVGAGI. Unmatched junction bases numbered 1, after V lost 0 bases and J lost 2 bases. The CDR3 loop is CASSYSQGAYEQYF. As DNA, the CDR3 is TGTGCCAGCAGTTACTCGCAGGGGGCCTACGAGCAGTACTTC.

CDR3 DNA sequence: TGTGCCAGCTCAAAATCTCGGGGAGGAGTCCTCTCCTACGAGCAGTACTTC. This codes for CASSKSRGGVLSYEQYF. The genes are TRBV18 and TRBJ2-7, with D tentatively TRBD2 (6 bases). This CDR3 has 17 residues. Germline lookup yields CDR1 KGHSH and CDR2 LQKENI. Trimming left V 5 bases short and J 0 bases short, with 20 bases between.

The chain has TRBV7-2 and TRBJ2-2; a weak D match, TRBD1 (5 bases). CDR1 SGHTA and CDR2 FQGNSA come from the germline V gene. The CDR3 consists of 16 residues. Trimming took 0 bases from V and 5 from J, leaving 13 bases between them. CDR3 sequence reads: CASSLALAGSTGELFF. The CDR3 DNA sequence: TGTGCCAGCAGCTTAGCGCTGGCAGGGTCTACCGGGGAGCTGTTTTTT.

The chain uses TRBV18 and TRBJ2-7, with 8 bases identical to TRBD1. Trimming cost V 6 bases and J 5 bases; bases outside gene matches: 12. The CDR3 totals 15 residues. Germline assignment: CDR1 KGHSH and CDR2 LQKENI. The CDR3 DNA follows: TGTGCCAGCTCCCTTAGGACAGGGAATCTCAACGAGCAGTACTTC. Translated: CASSLRTGNLNEQYF.